This is a list of T cell receptor beta chains from one sample in a study of CD8+ T cells in alopecia areata. Assay: immunoSEQ multiplex PCR; the TCRdb copy retains only in-frame clones and omits some. The table includes about 270,000 clones, 45% to 70% detected once. The specimen was CD4+ T cells sorted from blood, collected at roughly week 52, from a patient treated with tofacitinib. These receptors were obtained from a human donor with alopecia areata. CDR3s include the opening cysteine and the closing phenylalanine or tryptophan. A D gene is named only where the DNA matches it firmly. Not all rows give a size; the values are once, few, many and, for expanded clones, a class.

TRBV4-3	TRBJ2-6	-	-	TGCGCCAGCAGCCAAGTCGCGTGGGGGGCCAACGTCCTGACTTTC	CASSQVAWGANVLTF
TRBV29-1	TRBJ1-2	few	-	TGCAGCGTTGACGCGGGGGACTATGGCTACACCTTC	CSVDAGDYGYTF
TRBV6-1	TRBJ1-5	-	-	TGTGCCAGCAGTGTCCAGGGGTCGGAGCAGCCCCAGCATTTT	CASSVQGSEQPQHF
TRBV30	TRBJ2-7	-	TRBD1	TGTGCCTGGAAGTCCGGGACAGGGACGTACGAGCAGTACTTC	CAWKSGTGTYEQYF
TRBV29-1	TRBJ2-1	-	TRBD1	TGCAGCGTAACTCCGGGGACAGGGGGAAACAATGAGCAGTTCTTC	CSVTPGTGGNNEQFF
TRBV18	TRBJ2-3	-	-	TGTGCCAGCTCGTTGCAGCCCCGGGATACGCAGTATTTT	CASSLQPRDTQYF
TRBV29-1	TRBJ2-1	-	TRBD1	TGCAGCGTACGGGACAGTCACAATGAGCAGTTCTTC	CSVRDSHNEQFF
TRBV20-1	TRBJ2-3	-	-	TGCAGTGCTAGTAGCATAGATACGCAGTATTTT	CSASSIDTQYF
TRBV29-1	TRBJ2-7	-	TRBD1	TGCAGCGTTGTGACAGGGGGCTCCGAGCAGTACTTC	CSVVTGGSEQYF
TRBV30	TRBJ1-1	-	-	TGTGCCTGCGGAAGGGAGGCTGAAGCTTTCTTT	CACGREAEAFF
TRBV7-2	TRBJ2-5	few	-	TGTGCCAGCAGTGAGGTGGGAGAGACCCAGTACTTC	CASSEVGETQYF
TRBV30	TRBJ1-2	-	-	TGTGCCTGGAAGGCCAGCGAATCCTATGGCTACGCCTTC	CAWKASESYGYAF
TRBV7-2	TRBJ2-2	-	TRBD1	TGTGCCAGCAGCCGGGACAGGAACACCGGGGAGCTGTTTTTT	CASSRDRNTGELFF
TRBV5-1	TRBJ1-2	-	-	TGCGCCAGCAGCTTGAACGGAAAACCTAACTATGGCTACACCTTC	CASSLNGKPNYGYTF
TRBV6-6	TRBJ1-2	-	-	TGTGCCAGCGGTGGTGGCTACACCTTC	CASGGGYTF
TRBV30	TRBJ1-2	-	-	TGTGCCTGGAGTCCCTCGAAGGGAGGCTACACCTTC	CAWSPSKGGYTF
TRBV27	TRBJ2-7	-	TRBD1	TGTGCCAGCAGTTCCGACCTCCGGGACAGGGGTCACGAGCAGTACTTC	CASSSDLRDRGHEQYF
TRBV2	TRBJ2-7	-	-	TGTGCCAGCAGTGAAGGCTTCTACGAGCAGTACTTC	CASSEGFYEQYF
TRBV19	TRBJ2-6	-	TRBD2	TGTGCCAGCAAATCGGGGGGAGCTGGGGCCAACGTCCTGACTTTC	CASKSGGAGANVLTF
TRBV30	TRBJ1-5	-	-	TGTGCCTGGCAAGCAGGGGATCGCAATCAGCCCCAGCATTTT	CAWQAGDRNQPQHF
TRBV7-2	TRBJ2-1	few	TRBD2	TGTGCCAGCAGCTCCGCCGGGGGGACCCCCGGCTCCTACAATGAGCAGTTCTTC	CASSSAGGTPGSYNEQFF
TRBV5-6	TRBJ1-2	-	TRBD1	TGTGCCAGCAGCCAGGACAGGAGCTATGGCTACACCTTC	CASSQDRSYGYTF
TRBV7-7	TRBJ2-5	-	-	TGTGCTAGCAGCCCAGGACCCCAAGAGACCCAGTACTTC	CASSPGPQETQYF
TRBV23-1	TRBJ2-5	-	-	TGCGCCAGCAGTCAATCTAAAGGGCAGGGGCCTTTAGTCTTGGAGACCCAGTACTTC	CASSQSKGQGPLVLETQYF
TRBV5-1	TRBJ2-7	-	-	TGCGCCAGCAGCTGGGACGGCACCTACGAGCAGTACTTC	CASSWDGTYEQYF
TRBV5-1	TRBJ2-1	-	-	TGCGCCAGCAGCAAGGGCGGCTCCTACAATGAGCAGTTCTTC	CASSKGGSYNEQFF
TRBV10-2	TRBJ2-3	many	TRBD2	TGCGCCAGCAGTGAGTCTAGCGGGGGGGATACGCAGTATTTT	CASSESSGGDTQYF